This T cell receptor beta chain was profiled in a study of regulatory T cells in long-lasting Graves disease. Combining iRepertoire HTBI primers with Arm-PCR of CDR3 regions, the authors built TCR beta libraries. From the multiplex PCR reads, TCRdb called clonotypes with MiXCR, one entry per CDR3 protein. The data contain 400,000 to 500,000 distinct CDR3 sequences, roughly 21% of them singletons. V was clipped by 0 bases and J by 7 bases, with 6 bases between them. The CDR3 length is 13 residues. The germline V gene has CDR1 MNHNS and CDR2 SASEGT. This clonotype was found many times. Its antigen is undetermined. Documented time point: persistent/refractory GD, antithyroid drugs over 5 years with positive TRAb. From RNA extracted from PBMCs, the TCR library was made. General study findings and limits: With persistent disease, TRBV28, TRBJ1-2 and TRBJ2-5 were the favored segments. Results may be inaccurate due to the small sample size.

Material: peripheral blood mononuclear cells (PBMCs), obtained when the disease was refractory, from a patient treated with antithyroid drugs. The chain recombines TRBV6-1 with TRBJ2-2; D is uncertain. The TCR originated in a female donor with Graves disease. The CDR3 DNA sequence: TGTGCCAGCAGTGAAGCCCCCGTCGGGGAGCTGTTTTTT. Translating it yields CASSEAPVGELFF.